Listed here are 31 T cell receptor beta chains from one sample, sequenced in a study of CD8+ T cells in alopecia areata. Following extraction, RNA underwent reverse transcription to cDNA, which served as the sequencing template. Some clones are missing from TCRdb's copy, which holds only in-frame ones; the method was immunoSEQ multiplex PCR. Counted here are about 100,000 clones, 59% occurring once; the ten biggest clones make up about 20%. Material for sequencing was CD8+ T cells sorted from blood. Every receptor here comes from a human donor in good health.

This chain connects TRBV13 to TRBJ1-1; 12 bases align to TRBD1. The CDR3 length is 16 residues. Germline trimming cut 5 bases from V and 4 bases from J; bases unmatched to any gene: 8. Per germline, CDR1 PRHDT and CDR2 FYEKMQ (reference sequence). The CDR3 DNA reads TGTGCCAGCAGCCCTGGGACAGGGGGCGCCGGCACTGAAGCTTTCTTT. It translates to CASSPGTGGAGTEAFF.

The chain joins TRBV9 to TRBJ1-1; D is undetermined. The CDR3 sequence is 14 residues long. CDR1 and CDR2 (germline): SGDLS, YYNGEE. V lost 0 bases and J 3 bases, leaving 9 bases between the germline ends. DNA of the CDR3: TGTGCCAGCAGCGTAGGGGCTGCGGACACTGAAGCTTTCTTT. It specifies CASSVGAADTEAFF.

This clone was seen a handful of times. The chain combines TRBV23-1 with TRBJ1-6, with 7 bases that match TRBD1. TRBV23-1 is filed as an ORF, its function uncertain. The CDR3 totals 15 residues. V shed 4 bases, J shed 4 bases, and the junction held 4 bases outside the gene matches. CDR3 region: CASSLTGQYNSPLHF. In DNA form, the CDR3 reads TGCGCCAGCAGTCTAACGGGACAGTATAATTCACCCCTCCACTTT.

The gene calls are TRBV2 and TRBJ2-1; D uncertain. Germline V gives CDR1 SNHLY, CDR2 FYNNEI. The CDR3 covers 15 residues. V was trimmed by 7 bases and J by 4 bases, leaving 17 bases between them. The CDR3 DNA reads as TGTGCCAGCATGGGCCACCTTAAGCCTTACAATGAGCAGTTCTTC. This translates into CASMGHLKPYNEQFF.

V and J are TRBV7-9 and TRBJ2-3; 9 positions agree with TRBD2. This CDR3 contains 17 residues. V dropped 5 bases and J dropped 2; count of bases not matched to a gene: 11. Germline V gene sequence: CDR1 SEHNR, CDR2 FQNEAQ (reference sequence). Written as DNA, the CDR3 is TGTGCCAGCAGCCCCGCTCCGGGACTAGCTCCCACAGATACGCAGTATTTT. It codes for CASSPAPGLAPTDTQYF.

J is TRBJ1-2 and V is TRBV30; 8 bases match TRBD1. The length of the CDR3 is 15 residues. Germline V lookup: CDR1 GTSNPN, CDR2 SVGIG (reference sequence). After removal of 7 bases from V and 3 bases from J, the junction contained 13 bases not matched to a gene. This CDR3 reads CASAIQGEKDYGYTF. CDR3 DNA sequence: TGTGCCTCCGCGATACAGGGGGAAAAGGACTATGGCTACACCTTC.

The chain links TRBV5-6 to TRBJ2-7; D possibly matches TRBD1 or TRBD2 (6 bases each). The length of the CDR3 is 17 residues. CDR1 and CDR2 from the germline V gene are SGHDT and YYEEEE. Trimming removed 0 bases from V and 5 bases from J, with 21 bases in between. Here the CDR3 DNA reads TGTGCCAGCAGCTTGGGGTGGGCCGGGGGCATAGAGAACGAGCAGTACTTC. It codes for CASSLGWAGGIENEQYF. Drawing the rest from reference TRBV5-6 and TRBJ2-7, the complete variable domain is DAGVTQSPTHLIKTRGQQVTLRCSPKSGHDTVSWYQQALGQGPQFIFQYYEEEERQRGNFPDRFSGHQFPNYSSELNVNALLLGDSALYLCASSLGWAGGIENEQYFGPGTRLTVT.

The chain employs TRBV30 and TRBJ2-7; a weak D match, TRBD1 (5 bases). Germline loops: CDR1 GTSNPN, CDR2 SVGIG (reference sequence). Trimming took 0 bases from V and 2 from J, leaving 11 bases between them. This CDR3 contains 14 residues. As DNA, the CDR3 is TGTGCCTGGAGTGTAGGTGCAGGGCCCTACGAGCAGTACTTC. It yields the protein CAWSVGAGPYEQYF.

The chain carries TRBV5-6 and TRBJ1-3; 7 nucleotides align to TRBD1. CDR3 length: 17 amino acids. Germline CDR1 is SGHDT and CDR2 is YYEEEE. The V segment lost 4 bases and the J segment 0 bases; nucleotides outside the gene matches: 10. The CDR3 is CASSLWTGVLSGNTIYF. The CDR3 DNA reads as TGTGCCAGCAGCCTTTGGACAGGCGTCCTCTCTGGAAACACCATATATTTT. Full variable domain (remainder filled in from reference TRBV5-6 and TRBJ1-3): DAGVTQSPTHLIKTRGQQVTLRCSPKSGHDTVSWYQQALGQGPQFIFQYYEEEERQRGNFPDRFSGHQFPNYSSELNVNALLLGDSALYLCASSLWTGVLSGNTIYFGEGSWLTVV.

The V call is TRBV15, the J call TRBJ2-7; weak D call: TRBD1 (6 bases). V lost 4 bases and J lost 5, with 15 bases in between. The CDR3 spans 14 residues. The germline gives CDR1 LNHNV, CDR2 YYDKDF (reference sequence). The DNA for the CDR3 is TGTGCCACCAGCAACCCCCTTGGGGGCCACGAGCAGTACTTC. It translates to CATSNPLGGHEQYF.

The rearrangement joins TRBV5-1 to TRBJ2-6, with 7 bases matching TRBD1. J gave up 0 bases and V 3 bases, and 9 bases lay outside the gene matches. The germline V gene encodes CDR1 SGHRS and CDR2 YFSETQ. The CDR3 consists of 18 residues. The CDR3 sequence: CASSSNRDRYSGANVLTF. DNA of the CDR3: TGCGCCAGCAGCTCCAACCGGGACAGATACTCTGGGGCCAACGTCCTGACTTTC.

Only a few counts were recorded for this clone. This chain links TRBV7-9 with TRBJ2-1; 8 bases match TRBD2. Looked up from germline, CDR1 is SEHNR and CDR2 is FQNEAQ (reference sequence). Trimming cost V 5 bases and J 5 bases; bases outside gene matches: 14. There are 17 residues in the CDR3. In nucleotides, the CDR3 is TGTGCCAGCAGCCCGCGCGGGGTGCGGGAGGATGACAATGAGCAGTTCTTC. Its translation is CASSPRGVREDDNEQFF. Complete variable domain (other parts from reference TRBV7-9 and TRBJ2-1): DTGVSQNPRHKITKRGQNVTFRCDPISEHNRLYWYRQTLGQGPEFLTYFQNEAQLEKSRLLSDRFSAERPKGSFSTLEIQRTEQGDSAMYLCASSPRGVREDDNEQFFGPGTRLTVL.

The chain has TRBV28 and TRBJ2-5, with D perhaps being TRBD1 or TRBD2 (5 bases each). Per the germline V gene, CDR1 is MDHEN and CDR2 is SYDVKM. The length of the CDR3 is 14 residues. Trimming pared 7 bases from V and 5 bases from J, leaving 17 bases between. The CDR3 nucleotides are TGTGCCAGCACAAATACGGGACCTATGGAGACCCAGTACTTC. Amino acid sequence: CASTNTGPMETQYF.

This clone was detected a few times. CDR3 residues: CSVSTGYGYTF. The CDR3 DNA follows: TGCAGCGTTTCTACAGGGTATGGCTACACCTTC. The chain couples TRBV29-1 to TRBJ1-2, with D possibly being TRBD1 (6 bases). This CDR3 has 11 amino acids. Germline CDR1 reads SQVTM; CDR2 reads ANQGSEA. V was trimmed by 5 bases and J by 5 bases, leaving 9 bases between them.

V and J are TRBV28 and TRBJ2-3, with 8 bases that match TRBD2. Germline CDR1 MDHEN, CDR2 SYDVKM. Unmatched junction bases numbered 2, after V lost 3 bases and J lost 3 bases. This CDR3 is built from 14 residues. CDR3 region: CASSFSGGTDTQYF. In DNA, the CDR3 is TGTGCCAGCAGTTTCTCGGGGGGGACAGATACGCAGTATTTT.

The chain's CDR3 is CASSEGSGGPTDTQYF. The CDR3 nucleotides are TGTGCCAGCAGTGAAGGGTCAGGGGGCCCCACAGATACGCAGTATTTT. The rearrangement links TRBV6-1 to TRBJ2-3; 8 nucleotides agree with TRBD1. CDR3 length: 16 residues. The ends lost 1 base at V and 2 bases at J; junction bases unmatched: 5. Germline CDR1 and CDR2: MNHNS and SASEGT.

The V gene is TRBV4-1, the J gene TRBJ1-2, with D unresolved. The CDR3 is 13 amino acids. The V gene lost 1 base and the J gene lost 6 bases, with 9 bases spanning the gap. Germline V gene sequence: CDR1 MGHRA, CDR2 YSYEKL. CDR3 nucleotides: TGCGCCAGCAGCCAAGGTCTCATTGATGGCTACACCTTC. Translation gives CASSQGLIDGYTF.

This clone has a handful of counts. J is TRBJ2-6 and V is TRBV29-1, with D possibly matching TRBD2 (6 bases). The V end lost 0 bases, the J end lost 2 bases, and 8 bases lay between the germline ends. Per the germline V gene, CDR1 is SQVTM and CDR2 is ANQGSEA. This CDR3 contains 15 residues. This chain's CDR3 is CSVEEEGTGANVLTF. The CDR3 DNA reads TGCAGCGTTGAAGAGGAGGGGACTGGGGCCAACGTCCTGACTTTC.

This clone has just one count. The chain links TRBV29-1 to TRBJ1-1; TRBD1 aligns across 7 bases. CDR1 and CDR2 from the germline V gene are SQVTM and ANQGSEA. Losses at the gene ends were 7 bases for V and 3 bases for J; bases not matched to a gene: 11. This CDR3 contains 14 residues. CDR3 DNA sequence: TGCAGCGGGAAAAGGACAGGCCAATACACTGAAGCTTTCTTT. It translates to CSGKRTGQYTEAFF.

The chain employs TRBV13 and TRBJ2-3; 8 bases fit TRBD2. CDR1 is PRHDT, CDR2 FYEKMQ, per germline (reference sequence). The CDR3 sequence is 14 residues long. After removal of 4 bases from V and 3 bases from J, the junction contained 3 bases not matched to a gene. DNA for the CDR3: TGTGCCAGCAGCTCCCCTAGCGGGACAGATACGCAGTATTTT. Amino acids: CASSSPSGTDTQYF.

This CDR3 reads CASSQDQLGLAGDNEQFF. The CDR3 nucleotides are TGCGCCAGCAGCCAAGACCAGCTCGGACTAGCGGGTGATAATGAGCAGTTCTTC. The V call is TRBV4-3, the J call TRBJ2-1, with 11 positions matching TRBD2. Trimming removed 0 bases from V and 7 bases from J; junction bases left unmatched: 11. The CDR3 spans 18 residues. Germline CDR1 LGHNA, CDR2 YSLEER.

In its sample, this clone was seen a few times. The gene calls are TRBV29-1 and TRBJ2-1, with D perhaps TRBD1 or TRBD2 (5 bases each). Germline lookup yields CDR1 SQVTM and CDR2 ANQGSEA. V was pared by 6 bases and J by 0 bases, with 15 bases between. This CDR3 has 15 amino acids. CDR3 in amino acids: CSVVGRALSYNEQFF. CDR3 DNA: TGCAGCGTCGTGGGGCGGGCCCTCTCCTACAATGAGCAGTTCTTC.

The chain uses TRBV7-2 and TRBJ1-1; D not resolved. The V gene's germline CDR1 is SGHTA and CDR2 FQGNSA. The V end lost 6 bases, the J end lost 5 bases, and 16 bases lay between the germline ends. The CDR3 contains 14 residues. The CDR3 nucleotides read TGTGCCAGCAGTGACTTGGGCCCCGGGACTGAAGCTTTCTTT. It translates to CASSDLGPGTEAFF. The variable domain in full, completed from reference TRBV7-2 and TRBJ1-1, reads GAGVSQSPSNKVTEKGKDVELRCDPISGHTALYWYRQSLGQGLEFLIYFQGNSAPDKSGLPSDRFSAERTGGSVSTLTIQRTQQEDSAVYLCASSDLGPGTEAFFGQGTRLTVV.

The chain recombines TRBV7-2 with TRBJ2-2, with 7 bases aligning to TRBD1. The CDR3 has 16 amino acids. V was pared by 5 bases and J by 1 base, with 7 bases of the junction left unmatched. Germline V gene lookup returns CDR1 SGHTA and CDR2 FQGNSA. The CDR3 nucleotides read TGTGCCAGCAGCCCCCGACAGGGTGGGAACACCGGGGAGCTGTTTTTT. Residues: CASSPRQGGNTGELFF.

This rearrangement joins TRBV10-2 to TRBJ1-2; 7 positions agree with TRBD1. J was trimmed by 6 bases and V by 6 bases; bases with no gene match: 4. The CDR3 spans 12 residues. Germline CDR1 WSHSY, CDR2 SAAADI. CDR3 sequence (DNA): TGCGCCAGCAGGGAGGGGGCGAATGGCTACACCTTC. Its protein is CASREGANGYTF.

This clone was picked up a small number of times. The germline gene is not matched at one end of the junction; a read error may be the cause. Other DNA sequences of this sample code for an identical CDR3. The V gene is TRBV4-1, the J gene TRBJ2-5, with 7 bases identical to TRBD1. Germline-derived CDR1 and CDR2 are MGHRA and YSYEKL. This CDR3 is 14 amino acids long. The CDR3 DNA reads TGTGCCAGCAGCCGACGACAGGGCCCAGAGACCCAGTACTTC. Its protein is CASSRRQGPETQYF.

The rearrangement joins TRBV5-6 to TRBJ2-7; D perhaps matches TRBD1 (6 bases). Germline values: CDR1 SGHDT, CDR2 YYEEEE. This CDR3 is built from 14 residues. Trimming took 2 bases from V and 2 from J, leaving 11 bases between them. The CDR3 region is CASSFRGNPYEQYF. CDR3 DNA: TGTGCCAGCAGCTTCAGGGGAAACCCCTACGAGCAGTACTTC.

The chain couples TRBV30 to TRBJ2-2; no clear D. There are 12 residues in the CDR3. Trimming removed 7 bases from V and 5 bases from J, with 11 bases in between. Germline V lookup: CDR1 GTSNPN, CDR2 SVGIG (reference sequence). The chain's CDR3 is CASFGYTGELFF. CDR3 DNA: TGTGCCTCGTTCGGGTATACCGGGGAGCTGTTTTTT.

This clone was seen more than once but under ten times. This sample also contains other DNA sequences that code for the same CDR3. CDR3: CASSMGGSYNEQFF. CDR3 in DNA: TGTGCCAGTAGTATGGGGGGCTCCTACAATGAGCAGTTCTTC. The J gene is TRBJ2-1, the V gene TRBV19; D perhaps matches TRBD2 (6 bases). V lost 3 bases and J lost 0, with 6 bases in between. The germline V gene encodes CDR1 LNHDA and CDR2 SQIVND (reference sequence). This CDR3 is 14 amino acids long. Full variable domain (outside the CDR3, taken from reference TRBV19 and TRBJ2-1): DGGITQSPKYLFRKEGQNVTLSCEQNLNHDAMYWYRQDPGQGLRLIYYSQIVNDFQKGDIAEGYSVSREKKESFPLTVTSAQKNPTAFYLCASSMGGSYNEQFFGPGTRLTVL.

The gene calls are TRBV6-4 and TRBJ2-3; 9 positions agree with TRBD1. V lost 5 bases to trimming and J lost 4 bases; unmatched junction nucleotides: 10. The CDR3 consists of 16 residues. Germline V gene sequence: CDR1 MRHNA, CDR2 SNTAGT. This chain's CDR3 is CASSWEGQGTADTQYF. The CDR3 bases are TGTGCCAGCAGTTGGGAGGGACAGGGCACCGCAGATACGCAGTATTTT.

This clone appeared once. The chain uses TRBV11-2 and TRBJ2-7; tentatively, D is TRBD1 or TRBD2 (5 bases each). This CDR3 contains 11 residues. The germline V gene has CDR1 SGHAT and CDR2 FQNNGV. V lost 5 bases and J 5 bases, leaving 7 bases between the germline ends. The CDR3 loop reads CASSKGHEQYF. CDR3 DNA sequence: TGTGCCAGCAGCAAGGGACACGAGCAGTACTTC. Drawing the rest from reference TRBV11-2 and TRBJ2-7, the complete variable domain is EAGVAQSPRYKIIEKRQSVAFWCNPISGHATLYWYQQILGQGPKLLIQFQNNGVVDDSQLPKDRFSAERLKGVDSTLKIQPAKLEDSAVYLCASSKGHEQYFGPGTRLTVT.